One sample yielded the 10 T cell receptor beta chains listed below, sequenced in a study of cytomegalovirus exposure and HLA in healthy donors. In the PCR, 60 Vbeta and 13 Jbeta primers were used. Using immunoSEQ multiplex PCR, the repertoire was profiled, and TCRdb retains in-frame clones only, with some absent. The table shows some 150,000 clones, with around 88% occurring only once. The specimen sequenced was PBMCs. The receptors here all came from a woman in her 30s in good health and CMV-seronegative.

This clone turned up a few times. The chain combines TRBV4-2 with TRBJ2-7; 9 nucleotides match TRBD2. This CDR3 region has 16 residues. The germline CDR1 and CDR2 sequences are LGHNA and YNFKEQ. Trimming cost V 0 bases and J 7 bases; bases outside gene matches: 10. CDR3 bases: TGTGCCAGCAGCCAAGATCCCTTAGCGGGAGAGCGTGAGCAGTACTTC. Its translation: CASSQDPLAGEREQYF.

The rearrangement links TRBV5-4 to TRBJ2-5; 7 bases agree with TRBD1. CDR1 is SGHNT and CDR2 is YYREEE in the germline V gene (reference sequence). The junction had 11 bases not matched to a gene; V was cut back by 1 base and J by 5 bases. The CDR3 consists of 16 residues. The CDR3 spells CASSLRDSRSRETQYF. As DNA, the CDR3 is TGTGCCAGCAGCTTGAGGGACAGCCGTTCTCGTGAGACCCAGTACTTC.

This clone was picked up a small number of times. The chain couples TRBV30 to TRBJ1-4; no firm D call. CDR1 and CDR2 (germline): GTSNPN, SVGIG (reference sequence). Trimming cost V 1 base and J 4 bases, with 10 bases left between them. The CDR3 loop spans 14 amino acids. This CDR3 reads CAWSGGGGNEKLFF. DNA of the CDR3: TGTGCCTGGAGTGGAGGCGGAGGTAATGAAAAACTGTTTTTT.

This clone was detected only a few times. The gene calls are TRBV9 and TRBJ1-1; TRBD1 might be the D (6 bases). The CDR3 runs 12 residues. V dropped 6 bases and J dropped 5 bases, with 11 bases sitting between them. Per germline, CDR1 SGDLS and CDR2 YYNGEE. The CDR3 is CASNSGDTEAFF. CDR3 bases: TGTGCCAGCAATTCAGGGGATACTGAAGCTTTCTTT.

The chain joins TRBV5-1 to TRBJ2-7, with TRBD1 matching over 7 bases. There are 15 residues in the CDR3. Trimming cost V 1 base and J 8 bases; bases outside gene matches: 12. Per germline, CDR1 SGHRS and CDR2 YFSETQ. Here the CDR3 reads CASSLSRQGGIKQYF. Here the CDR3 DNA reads TGCGCCAGCAGCTTGTCGCGACAGGGTGGTATCAAGCAGTACTTC.

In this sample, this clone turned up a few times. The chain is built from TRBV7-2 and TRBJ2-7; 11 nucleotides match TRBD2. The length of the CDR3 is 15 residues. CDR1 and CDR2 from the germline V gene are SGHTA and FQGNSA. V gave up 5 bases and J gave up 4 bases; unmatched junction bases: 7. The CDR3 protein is CASSDSGRASYEQYF. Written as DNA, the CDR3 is TGTGCCAGCAGCGATAGCGGGAGGGCCTCATACGAGCAGTACTTC.

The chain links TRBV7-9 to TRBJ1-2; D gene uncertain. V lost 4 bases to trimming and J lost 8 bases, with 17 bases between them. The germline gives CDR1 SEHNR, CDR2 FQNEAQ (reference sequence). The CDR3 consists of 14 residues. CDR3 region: CASSSGRAEGGYTF. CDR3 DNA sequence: TGTGCCAGCAGCTCTGGACGGGCCGAGGGAGGCTACACCTTC.

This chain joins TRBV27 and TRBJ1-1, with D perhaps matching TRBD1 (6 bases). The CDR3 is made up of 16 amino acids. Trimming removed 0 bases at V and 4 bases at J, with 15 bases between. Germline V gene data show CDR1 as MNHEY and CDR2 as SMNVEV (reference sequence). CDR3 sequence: CASSLSVLTGITEAFF. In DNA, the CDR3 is TGTGCCAGCAGTTTATCCGTCCTAACAGGGATCACTGAAGCTTTCTTT.

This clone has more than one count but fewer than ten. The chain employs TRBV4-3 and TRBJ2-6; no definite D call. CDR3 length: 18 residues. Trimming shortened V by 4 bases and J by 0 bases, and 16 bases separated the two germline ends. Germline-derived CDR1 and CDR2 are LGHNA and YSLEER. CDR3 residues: CASSPYPLVLSGANVLTF. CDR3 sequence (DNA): TGCGCCAGCAGCCCCTATCCATTGGTTCTCTCTGGGGCCAACGTCCTGACTTTC.

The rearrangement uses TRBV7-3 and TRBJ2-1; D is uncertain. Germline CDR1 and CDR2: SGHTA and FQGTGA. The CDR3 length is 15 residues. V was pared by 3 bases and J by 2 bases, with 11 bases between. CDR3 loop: CASSFTERPYNEQFF. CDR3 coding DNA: TGTGCCAGCAGCTTTACGGAGCGACCCTACAATGAGCAGTTCTTC. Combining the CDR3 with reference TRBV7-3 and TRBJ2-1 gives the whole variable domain GAGVSQTPSNKVTEKGKYVELRCDPISGHTALYWYRQSLGQGPEFLIYFQGTGAADDSGLPNDRFFAVRPEGSVSTLKIQRTERGDSAVYLCASSFTERPYNEQFFGPGTRLTVL.